These 18 T cell receptor beta chains share one sample of origin, sequenced in a study of blood T cell repertoires in COVID-19. The assay was immunoSEQ multiplex PCR, and TCRdb's table has in-frame clones only and misses some. This table has about 120,000 clones, over 75% appearing once. Sample: peripheral blood. The origin of the receptors is a man in his fifties or sixties with acute or convalescent COVID-19.

The V and J genes are TRBV19 and TRBJ2-2, with D tentatively TRBD1 (5 bases). V lost 3 bases and J lost 3, with 14 bases in between. The germline gives CDR1 LNHDA, CDR2 SQIVND (reference sequence). The CDR3 is 16 residues long. The CDR3 bases are TGTGCCAGTAGTATCGCCCAGGGATATGACACCGGGGAGCTGTTTTTT. It translates to CASSIAQGYDTGELFF.

This clone was recorded once. V usage is TRBV9 and J usage is TRBJ1-1; D call uncertain. V was clipped by 7 bases and J by 4 bases, with 14 bases between them. CDR1 and CDR2 (germline): SGDLS, YYNGEE. CDR3 length equals 13 residues. The CDR3 sequence is CASGEGGSTEAFF. The CDR3 DNA reads as TGTGCCAGCGGAGAGGGAGGGAGCACTGAAGCTTTCTTT.

The chain joins TRBV7-8 to TRBJ2-3; D is undetermined. The CDR3 covers 17 residues. Trimming took 1 base from V and 3 from J, leaving 17 bases between them. CDR1 is SGHVS, CDR2 FQNEAQ, per germline. CDR3 in amino acids: CASSLDSISQRTDTQYF. CDR3 in DNA: TGTGCCAGCAGCTTAGATAGTATAAGTCAGAGGACAGATACGCAGTATTTT. Full variable domain (remainder filled in from reference TRBV7-8 and TRBJ2-3): GAGVSQSPRYKVAKRGQDVALRCDPISGHVSLFWYQQALGQGPEFLTYFQNEAQLDKSGLPSDRFFAERPEGSVSTLKIQRTQQEDSAVYLCASSLDSISQRTDTQYFGPGTRLTVL.

The rearrangement joins TRBV27 to TRBJ2-5, with 8 bases aligning to TRBD1. The CDR3 has 17 amino acids. J gave up 2 bases and V 1 base, and 9 bases lay outside the gene matches. The germline V gene has CDR1 MNHEY and CDR2 SMNVEV (reference sequence). As DNA, the CDR3 is TGTGCCAGCAGTTTATATGGGACAGGTGTGCCTCAAGAGACCCAGTACTTC. Translation: CASSLYGTGVPQETQYF.

This clone was detected a few times. The V gene is TRBV19, the J gene TRBJ2-1, with a tentative D call TRBD2 (5 bases). CDR1 and CDR2 from the germline V gene are LNHDA and SQIVND (reference sequence). V was shortened by 3 bases and J by 6 bases, with 12 bases between the two germline ends. This CDR3 spans 14 amino acids. The CDR3 protein is CASSIGLAPNEQFF. CDR3 coding DNA: TGTGCCAGTAGTATTGGGCTAGCCCCCAATGAGCAGTTCTTC. The entire variable domain, with the rest obtained from reference TRBV19 and TRBJ2-1, is as follows: DGGITQSPKYLFRKEGQNVTLSCEQNLNHDAMYWYRQDPGQGLRLIYYSQIVNDFQKGDIAEGYSVSREKKESFPLTVTSAQKNPTAFYLCASSIGLAPNEQFFGPGTRLTVL.

This rearrangement joins TRBV3-1 (or the pseudogene TRBV3-2) to TRBJ1-6, with 12 bases matching TRBD1. CDR3 length: 14 amino acids. Per germline, CDR1 LGHDT and CDR2 YNNKEL (reference sequence). J lost 9 bases, V lost 4 bases, and 1 base had no gene match. The CDR3 DNA sequence: TGTGCCAGCAGCCCGGGACAGGGGGCTTCACCCCTCCACTTT. Its protein product is CASSPGQGASPLHF.

This clone was observed a few times. The chain has TRBV11-2 and TRBJ1-3; 7 nucleotides agree with TRBD1. J was trimmed by 9 bases and V by 11 bases; bases with no gene match: 10. The V gene's germline CDR1 is SGHAT and CDR2 FQNNGV. The CDR3 loop spans 12 amino acids. CDR3 DNA: TGTGCCTTGGGGACAGCACTTGGCACCATATATTTT. This translates into CALGTALGTIYF.

The chain uses TRBV28 and TRBJ2-7, with 8 bases fitting TRBD2. Germline V gene sequence: CDR1 MDHEN, CDR2 SYDVKM. The CDR3 covers 16 residues. V trimming: 8 bases; J trimming: 7 bases; junction bases outside the gene matches: 19. For the CDR3, the DNA is TGTGCCAGCCTACCATCCAGCGGGGGCAAAGGGGAAGAGCAGTACTTC. This codes for CASLPSSGGKGEEQYF.

This rearrangement joins TRBV5-8 to TRBJ1-5; 8 bases map to TRBD1. The CDR3 spans 16 residues. Germline CDR1 SGHTS, CDR2 YDEGEE. Trimming removed 5 bases from V and 2 bases from J; junction bases left unmatched: 9. CDR3 sequence reads: CASSPQGARGNQPQHF. The DNA for the CDR3 is TGTGCCAGCAGTCCGCAGGGGGCTAGGGGCAATCAGCCCCAGCATTTT.

V gene TRBV29-1 combines with J gene TRBJ2-7, with TRBD2 as a possible D gene (5 bases). CDR1 SQVTM and CDR2 ANQGSEA come from the germline V gene. Trimming took 7 bases from V and 5 from J, leaving 15 bases between them. The CDR3 is 12 amino acids. The CDR3 DNA reads as TGCAGCGCCCGCGGGCAGGTGGACGAGCAGTACTTC. Translation gives CSARGQVDEQYF.

This clone has only one observation. The chain couples TRBV9 to TRBJ2-2, with TRBD1 matching over 7 bases. The CDR3 has 16 amino acids. Unmatched junction bases numbered 5, after V lost 3 bases and J lost 0 bases. In germline, CDR1 is SGDLS, CDR2 YYNGEE. The CDR3 DNA sequence: TGTGCCAGCAGCGCTCGACAGGGTACGAACACCGGGGAGCTGTTTTTT. Protein: CASSARQGTNTGELFF.

This clone was recorded a few times. The J gene is TRBJ1-3, the V gene TRBV9; D is unclear. The germline V gene has CDR1 SGDLS and CDR2 YYNGEE. This CDR3 region has 13 residues. V shed 4 bases and J shed 0 bases, with 5 bases lying between them. The CDR3 bases are TGTGCCAGCAGCCCCTACTCTGGAAACACCATATATTTT. It is translated as CASSPYSGNTIYF.

The chain employs TRBV7-3 and TRBJ2-3, with 7 bases lining up with TRBD2. The CDR3 loop spans 14 amino acids. CDR1 SGHTA and CDR2 FQGTGA come from the germline V gene. V gave up 5 bases and J gave up 0 bases; unmatched junction bases: 2. The CDR3 loop reads CASSRSGSTDTQYF. CDR3 coding DNA: TGTGCCAGCAGCCGTAGCGGGAGCACAGATACGCAGTATTTT. Full variable domain (rest looked up from reference TRBV7-3 and TRBJ2-3): GAGVSQTPSNKVTEKGKYVELRCDPISGHTALYWYRQSLGQGPEFLIYFQGTGAADDSGLPNDRFFAVRPEGSVSTLKIQRTERGDSAVYLCASSRSGSTDTQYFGPGTRLTVL.

The rearrangement links TRBV2 to TRBJ2-2, with TRBD1 as a possible D gene (5 bases). Germline loops: CDR1 SNHLY, CDR2 FYNNEI. Deletions cut 8 bases from V and 0 bases from J, with 19 bases between. The CDR3 is 17 amino acids. CDR3 region: CASLNRVGATNTGELFF. The DNA of the CDR3 is TGTGCCAGCCTCAATCGGGTTGGGGCAACGAACACCGGGGAGCTGTTTTTT. Combining the CDR3 with reference TRBV2 and TRBJ2-2 gives the whole variable domain EPEVTQTPSHQVTQMGQEVILRCVPISNHLYFYWYRQILGQKVEFLVSFYNNEISEKSEIFDDQFSVERPDGSNFTLKIRSTKLEDSAMYFCASLNRVGATNTGELFFGEGSRLTVL.

This clone was picked up one time. The V gene is TRBV7-9, the J gene TRBJ1-2; D is uncertain. Per germline, CDR1 SEHNR and CDR2 FQNEAQ (reference sequence). Trimming pared 6 bases from V and 0 bases from J, leaving 8 bases between. The CDR3 loop spans 13 amino acids. DNA of the CDR3: TGTGCCAGCAGTCTCGGAGCTAACTATGGCTACACCTTC. This codes for CASSLGANYGYTF.

The chain joins TRBV7-8 to TRBJ2-5; unclear D gene. The germline V gene has CDR1 SGHVS and CDR2 FQNEAQ. The CDR3 has 14 residues. Deletions cut 2 bases from V and 2 bases from J, with 9 bases between. The CDR3 sequence: CASSLTAQQETQYF. The CDR3 DNA reads TGTGCCAGCAGCTTAACAGCACAACAAGAGACCCAGTACTTC.

V and J are TRBV9 and TRBJ1-1; possibly TRBD1 for D (6 bases). The V end was cut by 4 bases, the J end by 6 bases, with 19 bases between. CDR3 length: 15 amino acids. CDR1 and CDR2 from the germline V gene are SGDLS and YYNGEE. CDR3 bases: TGTGCCAGCAGCCGAGAGGGGGGGCGAACTTCTGAAGCTTTCTTT. Encoded protein: CASSREGGRTSEAFF. Based on the CDR3 plus reference TRBV9 and TRBJ1-1, the full variable domain is DSGVTQTPKHLITATGQRVTLRCSPRSGDLSVYWYQQSLDQGLQFLIQYYNGEERAKGNILERFSAQQFPDLHSELNLSSLELGDSALYFCASSREGGRTSEAFFGQGTRLTVV.

A word on this clone: A read error may account for a junction end that differs from germline. The chain is built from TRBV5-6 and TRBJ1-2; 9 bases match TRBD1. CDR3 length: 14 amino acids. Germline loops: CDR1 SGHDT, CDR2 YYEEEE. In DNA form, the CDR3 reads TGTGCCAGCAGCTTTATGGGACAGGGCTATAGCTACACCTTC. Translating gives CASSFMGQGYSYTF.